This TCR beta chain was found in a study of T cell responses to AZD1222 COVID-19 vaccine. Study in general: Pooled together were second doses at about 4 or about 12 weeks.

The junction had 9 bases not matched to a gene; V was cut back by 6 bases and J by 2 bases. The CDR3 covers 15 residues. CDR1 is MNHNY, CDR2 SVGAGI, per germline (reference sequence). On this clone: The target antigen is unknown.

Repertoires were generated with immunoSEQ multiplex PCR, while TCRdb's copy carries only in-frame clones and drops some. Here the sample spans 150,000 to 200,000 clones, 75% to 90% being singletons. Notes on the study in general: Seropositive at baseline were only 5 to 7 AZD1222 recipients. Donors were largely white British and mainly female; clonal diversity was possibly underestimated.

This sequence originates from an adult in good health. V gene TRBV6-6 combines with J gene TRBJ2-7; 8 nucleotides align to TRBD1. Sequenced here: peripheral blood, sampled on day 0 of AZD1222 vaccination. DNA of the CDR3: TGTGCCAGCAGCCCCGGACAGGGTGAAACCTACGAGCAGTACTTC. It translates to CASSPGQGETYEQYF.